These 23 T cell receptor beta chains share one sample of origin, sequenced in a study of blood T cell repertoires in COVID-19. TCRdb keeps only in-frame clones here, not all; method: immunoSEQ multiplex PCR. Of approximately 160,000 clones detected, around 84% appear once; the ten largest clones hold roughly 7%. Sequenced input: PBMCs or T cells enriched from blood (not recorded which). The source of these receptors is a man between 45 and 60 years old who had recovered from COVID-19.

This clone was recorded once. This chain links TRBV11-2 with TRBJ1-6; D remains unclear. Trimming shortened V by 1 base and J by 7 bases, and 11 bases separated the two germline ends. Germline-derived CDR1 and CDR2 are SGHAT and FQNNGV. The CDR3 is made up of 15 amino acids. The CDR3 protein is CASSLVGRSNSPLHF. The CDR3 coding sequence is TGTGCCAGCAGCTTAGTGGGCAGGTCAAATTCACCCCTCCACTTT. Filled out from reference TRBV11-2 and TRBJ1-6, the complete variable domain reads EAGVAQSPRYKIIEKRQSVAFWCNPISGHATLYWYQQILGQGPKLLIQFQNNGVVDDSQLPKDRFSAERLKGVDSTLKIQPAKLEDSAVYLCASSLVGRSNSPLHFGNGTRLTVT.

The rearrangement uses TRBV6-1 and TRBJ2-5, with TRBD2 matching over 9 bases. V dropped 3 bases and J dropped 5; count of bases not matched to a gene: 7. The length of the CDR3 is 15 residues. From germline, CDR1 is MNHNS and CDR2 SASEGT. The CDR3 sequence is CASSESAGGQETQYF. CDR3 coding DNA: TGTGCCAGCAGTGAGTCTGCGGGGGGGCAGGAGACCCAGTACTTC.

The chain couples TRBV5-4 to TRBJ2-1, with 8 bases that match TRBD1. CDR3 length: 16 residues. The germline CDR1 and CDR2 sequences are SGHNT and YYREEE (reference sequence). With 4 bases clipped from V and 4 bases from J, the junction kept 10 bases outside the gene matches. The DNA for the CDR3 is TGTGCCAGCAGCGCCCCTCCGGGACAGGAATACAATGAGCAGTTCTTC. Amino acid sequence: CASSAPPGQEYNEQFF.

The chain uses TRBV7-6 and TRBJ1-2, with no clear D. Trimming took 5 bases from V and 4 from J, leaving 8 bases between them. The CDR3 sequence is 12 residues long. Germline V gives CDR1 SGHVS, CDR2 FNYEAQ. DNA of the CDR3: TGTGCCAGCAGCGCACACAGCTATGGCTACACCTTC. Its translation is CASSAHSYGYTF.

V usage is TRBV6-2 or TRBV6-3 and J usage is TRBJ2-5; 15 positions match TRBD2. This CDR3 has 16 amino acids. J was trimmed by 7 bases and V by 5 bases; bases with no gene match: 8. Looked up from germline, CDR1 is MNHEY and CDR2 is SVGEGT. The CDR3 reads CASSTRTSGGAVTQYF. The CDR3 nucleotides read TGTGCCAGCAGTACAAGGACTAGCGGGGGGGCAGTGACCCAGTACTTC.

This clone turned up a few times. V is TRBV9 and J is TRBJ1-2; D remains unclear. V was clipped by 3 bases and J by 4 bases, with 10 bases between them. The length of the CDR3 is 13 residues. Germline-derived CDR1 and CDR2 are SGDLS and YYNGEE. CDR3 DNA sequence: TGTGCCAGCAGCGAAAGATCAGGCTATGGCTACACCTTC. This translates into CASSERSGYGYTF. Together with reference TRBV9 and TRBJ1-2, the CDR3 gives the full variable domain: DSGVTQTPKHLITATGQRVTLRCSPRSGDLSVYWYQQSLDQGLQFLIQYYNGEERAKGNILERFSAQQFPDLHSELNLSSLELGDSALYFCASSERSGYGYTFGSGTRLTVV.

This sequence joins TRBV30 and TRBJ2-6; 11 bases agree with TRBD1. Per the germline V gene, CDR1 is GTSNPN and CDR2 is SVGIG (reference sequence). With 2 bases clipped from V and 4 bases from J, the junction kept 7 bases outside the gene matches. This CDR3 is built from 17 residues. The CDR3 here is CAWSSGQGAQGANVLTF. The DNA of the CDR3 is TGTGCCTGGAGTTCCGGACAGGGGGCGCAGGGGGCCAACGTCCTGACTTTC.

The chain employs TRBV15 and TRBJ1-2; D is possibly TRBD1 (6 bases). The CDR3 has 15 residues. The V gene lost 5 bases and the J gene lost 8 bases, with 21 bases spanning the gap. CDR1 and CDR2 (germline): LNHNV, YYDKDF (reference sequence). CDR3 DNA: TGTGCCACCAGCCTTCCGGGACACCTCTCGGGGGGCTACACCTTC. This translates into CATSLPGHLSGGYTF.

This sequence joins TRBV2 and TRBJ1-5; D remains ambiguous. V was cut by 6 bases and J by 7 bases, with 16 bases left in between. CDR1 is SNHLY, CDR2 FYNNEI, per germline. The CDR3 runs to 14 residues. The CDR3 bases are TGTGCCAGCAGCCCGGGTCAAGGGAGGCAGCCCCAGCATTTT. It yields the protein CASSPGQGRQPQHF.

The V call is TRBV19, the J call TRBJ1-2; 8 bases agree with TRBD1. The V gene end was trimmed by 5 bases and the J gene end by 5 bases; junction bases not matched to a gene: 4. CDR3 size: 13 residues. Germline assignment: CDR1 LNHDA and CDR2 SQIVND (reference sequence). The CDR3: CASSPGGWYGYTF. CDR3 nucleotides: TGTGCCAGTAGTCCAGGGGGCTGGTATGGCTACACCTTC.

The rearrangement uses TRBV5-8 and TRBJ2-1; 7 nucleotides align to TRBD2. The V gene's germline CDR1 is SGHTS and CDR2 YDEGEE. This CDR3 is built from 16 residues. After removal of 2 bases from V and 9 bases from J, the junction contained 14 bases not matched to a gene. DNA for the CDR3: TGTGCCAGCAGCTTCGGGCGGGCTAGCGGCTGGGGTGAGCAGTTCTTC. Amino acid sequence: CASSFGRASGWGEQFF.

This rearrangement joins TRBV11-2 to TRBJ2-1; TRBD2 matches 11 bases. Germline V gene sequence: CDR1 SGHAT, CDR2 FQNNGV. The CDR3 extends over 18 amino acids. The junction had 11 bases not matched to a gene; V was cut back by 0 bases and J by 7 bases. The CDR3 sequence: CASSLDHRLAGGNNEQFF. The CDR3, as DNA: TGTGCCAGCAGCTTAGACCACCGGCTAGCGGGGGGAAATAATGAGCAGTTCTTC.

This chain uses TRBV6-2 or TRBV6-3 with TRBJ1-6, with 7 bases lining up with TRBD1. The CDR3 has 15 residues. Germline CDR1 and CDR2: MNHEY and SVGEGT. Losses at the gene ends were 2 bases for V and 7 bases for J; bases not matched to a gene: 5. The CDR3: CASSYDRARNSPLHF. CDR3 DNA sequence: TGTGCCAGCAGTTACGACAGGGCTCGGAATTCACCCCTCCACTTT.

The chain uses TRBV2 and TRBJ1-4; D is perhaps TRBD1 (5 bases). V was clipped by 7 bases and J by 0 bases, with 9 bases between them. There are 14 residues in the CDR3. Germline CDR1 and CDR2: SNHLY and FYNNEI. The CDR3 protein is CASKMGPTNEKLFF. The DNA for the CDR3 is TGTGCCAGCAAGATGGGGCCAACTAATGAAAAACTGTTTTTT.

This chain joins TRBV5-1 and TRBJ2-2; D unclear. The CDR3 runs to 17 residues. V lost 0 bases and J 4 bases, leaving 16 bases between the germline ends. CDR1 SGHRS and CDR2 YFSETQ come from the germline V gene. The CDR3 here is CASSLVVTPRGTGELFF. The CDR3 region has the DNA TGCGCCAGCAGCTTGGTAGTGACACCTCGTGGCACCGGGGAGCTGTTTTTT.

The chain links TRBV7-2 to TRBJ1-1; TRBD1 matches 11 bases. The CDR3 extends over 17 amino acids. The V and J ends lost 5 bases and 5 bases, in that order; junction bases with no gene match: 13. CDR1 SGHTA and CDR2 FQGNSA come from the germline V gene. The CDR3 spells CASSLWGQGGPWTEAFF. The CDR3 region has the DNA TGTGCCAGCAGCCTCTGGGGACAGGGGGGTCCATGGACTGAAGCTTTCTTT. The variable domain in full, with the rest retrieved from reference TRBV7-2 and TRBJ1-1, is GAGVSQSPSNKVTEKGKDVELRCDPISGHTALYWYRQSLGQGLEFLIYFQGNSAPDKSGLPSDRFSAERTGGSVSTLTIQRTQQEDSAVYLCASSLWGQGGPWTEAFFGQGTRLTVV.

The chain joins TRBV18 to TRBJ1-1, with 8 bases identical to TRBD1. The trim removed 3 bases at V and 2 bases at J, leaving 8 bases unmatched. This CDR3 is 16 amino acids long. Germline loops: CDR1 KGHSH, CDR2 LQKENI. The CDR3 loop is CASSPRDRRPNTEAFF. The DNA for the CDR3 is TGTGCCAGCTCACCTCGGGACAGGAGACCAAACACTGAAGCTTTCTTT.

Points on this clone: The same CDR3 can be traced to other DNA sequences in this sample. The genes are TRBV14 and TRBJ1-1; no firm D call. V was clipped by 1 base and J by 4 bases, with 10 bases between them. Germline CDR1 reads SGHDN; CDR2 reads FVKESK. CDR3 size: 14 residues. As DNA, the CDR3 is TGTGCCAGCAGCCAAGGGGCGGGTGGCACTGAAGCTTTCTTT. Translating it yields CASSQGAGGTEAFF.

The chain links TRBV30 to TRBJ2-6, with 7 positions matching TRBD1. Germline V gives CDR1 GTSNPN, CDR2 SVGIG (reference sequence). The CDR3 totals 15 residues. Losses at the gene ends were 4 bases for V and 2 bases for J; bases not matched to a gene: 5. The CDR3 region has the DNA TGTGCCTGGAAACGACAGGGTACTGGGGCCAACGTCCTGACTTTC. Its translation is CAWKRQGTGANVLTF.

This rearrangement joins TRBV6-2 or TRBV6-3 to TRBJ1-2, with no clear D. Trimming pared 2 bases from V and 7 bases from J, leaving 11 bases between. Germline V gives CDR1 MNHEY, CDR2 SVGEGT. This CDR3 region has 13 residues. CDR3 sequence (DNA): TGTGCCAGCAGTTACGAGATTGCGCGTGGCTACACCTTC. This translates into CASSYEIARGYTF.

The chain joins TRBV2 to TRBJ1-2, with 10 positions matching TRBD1. Germline loops: CDR1 SNHLY, CDR2 FYNNEI. The CDR3 has 14 residues. The V and J ends lost 6 bases and 5 bases, in that order; junction bases with no gene match: 6. The CDR3 loop is CASSPGTGAYGYTF. CDR3 nucleotides: TGTGCCAGCAGCCCCGGGACAGGGGCTTATGGCTACACCTTC.

The chain combines TRBV27 with TRBJ2-4; 12 nucleotides match TRBD2. Germline loops: CDR1 MNHEY, CDR2 SMNVEV (reference sequence). V shed 3 bases, J shed 3 bases, and the junction held 6 bases outside the gene matches. This CDR3 has 17 residues. CDR3 sequence: CASSLTSGGKVKNIQYF. The CDR3 DNA is TGTGCCAGCAGTTTGACTAGCGGGGGCAAGGTCAAAAACATTCAGTACTTC.

The gene calls are TRBV19 and TRBJ1-6, with 7 bases matching TRBD1. Germline V gives CDR1 LNHDA, CDR2 SQIVND (reference sequence). V lost 6 bases and J lost 5; bases outside the gene matches: 7. CDR3 size: 15 residues. CDR3 nucleotide sequence: TGTGCCAGTAGGTTTTCAGGGGGTGATAATTCACCCCTCCACTTT. This codes for CASRFSGGDNSPLHF.